The entry below describes one T cell receptor beta chain. This entry belongs to a study of blood T cell repertoires in COVID-19. On the study more broadly: Whether acute or convalescent, the COVID-19 samples came from the United States, Italy and Spain. T cells, B-cell-depleted T cells, or PBMCs provided the cDNA or gDNA that served as material.

V shed 0 bases and J shed 5 bases, with 10 bases lying between them. The CDR3 extends over 14 amino acids. In the study's own analysis: Counts of nucleated cells, estimated from reference gene primer amplification, were obtained. Method: immunoSEQ multiplex PCR; TCRdb's copy keeps in-frame clones and lacks some. V and J calls and clone size follow that table, whereas D and trimming were derived from the DNA. The sample includes roughly 150,000 clones, 65% to 90% of them seen just once. This clonotype was obtained from a woman between 50 and 59 years old in a cohort sampled during active or convalescent COVID-19. The chain has TRBV6-7 and TRBJ2-5, with a weak D call TRBD2 (5 bases). TRBV6-7 is an open reading frame, and its role is uncertain. Sequenced input: peripheral blood. CDR3: CASSYSSREETQYF. The CDR3 DNA follows: TGTGCCAGCAGTTACTCGTCTAGGGAGGAGACCCAGTACTTC.